These 19 T cell receptor beta chains share one sample of origin, sequenced in a study of CD8 T cells in Susac syndrome. Random hexamers primed reverse transcription of about 0.45 to 1 ug RNA. TCRdb ran MiXCR on the immunoSEQ multiplex PCR reads and lists one entry per CDR3 protein. The table has roughly 250,000 distinct CDR3 sequences, almost 97% seen once. Material for sequencing was CD4+ T cells from PBMCs. Receptor source: a human donor with Susac syndrome.

This chain joins TRBV11-2 and TRBJ2-7; 10 nucleotides agree with TRBD1. Losses at the gene ends were 5 bases for V and 3 bases for J; bases not matched to a gene: 16. Germline CDR1 SGHAT, CDR2 FQNNGV. This CDR3 has 18 residues. DNA of the CDR3: TGTGCCAGCAGCCGCGATAAGTCCGGGACAGGGGTATTCTACGAGCAGTACTTC. This encodes CASSRDKSGTGVFYEQYF. The full variable domain, its missing parts supplied by reference TRBV11-2 and TRBJ2-7, is EAGVAQSPRYKIIEKRQSVAFWCNPISGHATLYWYQQILGQGPKLLIQFQNNGVVDDSQLPKDRFSAERLKGVDSTLKIQPAKLEDSAVYLCASSRDKSGTGVFYEQYFGPGTRLTVT.

This sequence joins TRBV9 and TRBJ2-1; 11 bases line up with TRBD2. The trim removed 2 bases at V and 6 bases at J, leaving 7 bases unmatched. The CDR3 loop spans 16 amino acids. Germline V CDR1 and CDR2: SGDLS, YYNGEE. CDR3 protein: CASSVLAGGPGNEQFF. CDR3 sequence (DNA): TGTGCCAGCAGCGTCCTAGCGGGAGGCCCGGGCAATGAGCAGTTCTTC.

The V call is TRBV13, the J call TRBJ2-3, with 13 bases that match TRBD2. Germline V gene sequence: CDR1 PRHDT, CDR2 FYEKMQ (reference sequence). The junction had 9 bases not matched to a gene; V was cut back by 5 bases and J by 4 bases. CDR3 size: 17 residues. CDR3 loop: CASSRGKLAGGPDTQYF. The CDR3 coding sequence is TGTGCCAGCAGCCGCGGGAAACTAGCGGGAGGGCCAGATACGCAGTATTTT.

The chain employs TRBV5-1 and TRBJ2-7, with a tentative D call TRBD1 (6 bases). Looked up from germline, CDR1 is SGHRS and CDR2 is YFSETQ. The CDR3 length is 12 residues. V lost 2 bases and J 6 bases, leaving 9 bases between the germline ends. The CDR3 loop is CASSFTGTEQYF. The CDR3 DNA reads TGCGCCAGCAGCTTTACAGGGACCGAGCAGTACTTC.

In its sample, this clonotype was seen once. The chain carries TRBV20-1 and TRBJ1-2, with D perhaps TRBD1 (6 bases). The V gene lost 1 base and the J gene lost 3 bases, with 12 bases spanning the gap. The CDR3 is 14 amino acids. From germline, CDR1 is DFQATT and CDR2 SNEGSKA (reference sequence). Here the CDR3 reads CSARGYNRDYGYTF. CDR3 coding DNA: TGCAGTGCTAGAGGGTATAACAGGGACTATGGCTACACCTTC.

This clonotype occurred once. CDR3 amino acids: CASSLTVKPSYEQYF. The CDR3 nucleotides are TGTGCCAGCAGTTTGACCGTAAAACCCAGCTACGAGCAGTACTTC. This chain links TRBV27 with TRBJ2-7; the D is unclear. The CDR3 runs to 15 residues. Trimming cost V 3 bases and J 3 bases, with 15 bases left between them. The germline CDR1 and CDR2 sequences are MNHEY and SMNVEV (reference sequence).

The chain combines TRBV15 with TRBJ2-3, with a possible D match to TRBD1 (6 bases). CDR3 length equals 16 residues. V dropped 1 base and J dropped 1 base, with 12 bases sitting between them. Germline V gives CDR1 LNHNV, CDR2 YYDKDF (reference sequence). The CDR3 loop reads CATSRGTGSRTDTQYF. CDR3 nucleotides: TGTGCCACCAGCAGAGGAACAGGGAGTCGCACAGATACGCAGTATTTT.

The chain joins TRBV2 to TRBJ2-1; 9 positions match TRBD2. The germline gives CDR1 SNHLY, CDR2 FYNNEI. J gave up 9 bases and V 6 bases, and 3 bases lay outside the gene matches. CDR3 size: 12 residues. The CDR3 DNA follows: TGTGCCAGCAGAGGACTAGCGTTTGAGCAGTTCTTC. As protein: CASRGLAFEQFF. The full variable domain, in which reference TRBV2 and TRBJ2-1 provide the parts outside the CDR3, is EPEVTQTPSHQVTQMGQEVILRCVPISNHLYFYWYRQILGQKVEFLVSFYNNEISEKSEIFDDQFSVERPDGSNFTLKIRSTKLEDSAMYFCASRGLAFEQFFGPGTRLTVL.

This clonotype was observed a few times. CDR3 DNA: TGTGCCAGCAGCTTAGGTCTTCTGAACACTGAAGCTTTCTTT. Translated: CASSLGLLNTEAFF. The chain couples TRBV11-3 to TRBJ1-1; D is unresolved. The length of the CDR3 is 14 residues. Between the trimmed V and J ends, which lost 1 base and 0 bases, there was a span of 6 bases. The germline CDR1 and CDR2 sequences are SGHNT and YENEEA.

The chain couples TRBV12-3 or TRBV12-4 to TRBJ2-7; no reliable D call. The CDR3 loop spans 13 amino acids. Trimming stripped 0 bases from V and 5 bases from J, with 8 bases between. The CDR3 loop is CASSLAKGHEQYF. DNA for the CDR3: TGTGCCAGCAGTTTAGCGAAGGGTCACGAGCAGTACTTC.

CDR3 loop: CASSVQLNTEAFF. The CDR3 DNA follows: TGTGCCAGCAGCGTTCAGTTGAACACTGAAGCTTTCTTT. The gene calls are TRBV5-4 and TRBJ1-1; D gene uncertain. Germline CDR1 is SGHNT and CDR2 is YYREEE (reference sequence). The V end was cut by 4 bases, the J end by 0 bases, with 7 bases between. The CDR3 contains 13 residues.

Here the CDR3 DNA reads TGCAGCGTTGAACACAGGCAAGAGACCCAGTACTTC. Protein product: CSVEHRQETQYF. The J gene is TRBJ2-5, the V gene TRBV29-1; possibly TRBD1 for D (5 bases). V lost 2 bases to trimming and J lost 2 bases, with 6 bases between them. Germline-derived CDR1 and CDR2 are SQVTM and ANQGSEA. The CDR3 contains 12 residues.

The chain is built from TRBV4-1 and TRBJ2-1, with 10 bases identical to TRBD1. Trimming cost V 5 bases and J 7 bases; bases outside gene matches: 11. The CDR3 is 16 residues long. Germline lookup yields CDR1 MGHRA and CDR2 YSYEKL. CDR3 in amino acids: CASSSPGQGRRNEQFF. CDR3 DNA: TGCGCCAGCAGCTCACCGGGACAGGGGAGGAGAAATGAGCAGTTCTTC.

The genes are TRBV29-1 and TRBJ1-1; TRBD1 matches 7 bases. This CDR3 comprises 13 residues. Germline V CDR1 and CDR2: SQVTM, ANQGSEA. V shed 3 bases, J shed 2 bases, and the junction held 3 bases outside the gene matches. CDR3 in DNA: TGCAGCGTTGAGGGACAGCTTAACACTGAAGCTTTCTTT. It yields the protein CSVEGQLNTEAFF. Based on the CDR3 plus reference TRBV29-1 and TRBJ1-1, the full variable domain is SAVISQKPSRDICQRGTSLTIQCQVDSQVTMMFWYRQQPGQSLTLIATANQGSEATYESGFVIDKFPISRPNLTFSTLTVSNMSPEDSSIYLCSVEGQLNTEAFFGQGTRLTVV.

The chain recombines TRBV7-3 with TRBJ2-1, with 13 bases matching TRBD2. The CDR3 sequence is 17 residues long. The germline V gene encodes CDR1 SGHTA and CDR2 FQGTGA. The V gene end was trimmed by 4 bases and the J gene end by 5 bases; junction bases not matched to a gene: 8. The DNA for the CDR3 is TGTGCCAGCAGCTCTAAAGCGGGACTAGCGGGGAACAATGAGCAGTTCTTC. Translating it yields CASSSKAGLAGNNEQFF.

The CDR3: CASSLSVVGLAGKAQFF. The CDR3 DNA is TGTGCCAGCAGCTTATCGGTGGTGGGACTAGCGGGAAAAGCGCAGTTCTTC. J is TRBJ2-1 and V is TRBV7-9; 13 bases line up with TRBD2. Germline V lookup: CDR1 SEHNR, CDR2 FQNEAQ (reference sequence). Trimming cost V 2 bases and J 12 bases; bases outside gene matches: 13. CDR3 length: 17 amino acids.

The chain links TRBV18 to TRBJ1-1, with D tentatively TRBD1 (5 bases). V was trimmed by 3 bases and J by 1 base, leaving 15 bases between them. The CDR3 covers 16 residues. Germline V gene data show CDR1 as KGHSH and CDR2 as LQKENI. DNA for the CDR3: TGTGCCAGCTCACCGGGGACGGCTCATGGGAACACTGAAGCTTTCTTT. Its protein product is CASSPGTAHGNTEAFF.

The V call is TRBV20-1, the J call TRBJ2-1, with D perhaps matching TRBD2 (5 bases). The CDR3 spans 21 residues. Between the trimmed V and J ends, which lost 0 bases and 1 base, there was a span of 28 bases. Germline values: CDR1 DFQATT, CDR2 SNEGSKA (reference sequence). The CDR3 DNA reads TGCAGTGCTAGAGATCCAGGCCCCCAACCCGGGCCCCGAGGGTCCTACAATGAGCAGTTCTTC. This encodes CSARDPGPQPGPRGSYNEQFF.

This clonotype is a singleton in its sample. The chain links TRBV5-1 to TRBJ2-6; tentatively, D is TRBD1 (5 bases). Looked up from germline, CDR1 is SGHRS and CDR2 is YFSETQ. The CDR3 has 16 residues. The V and J ends lost 2 bases and 2 bases respectively, with 11 bases between them. The CDR3 DNA reads as TGCGCCAGCAGCTTAGGGGCAAACACTGGGGCCAACGTCCTGACTTTC. It specifies CASSLGANTGANVLTF.